The next 8 T cell receptor beta chains were all read from a single sample in a study of T cells after yellow fever vaccination. TCRdb ran MiXCR on the 5' RACE reads and lists one entry per CDR3 protein. The table includes over 65,000 distinct CDR3 sequences, roughly 14% detected once. Sequences were derived from CD8+ T cells not binding an NS4B(214-222) dextramer, sorted from PBMCs, sampled less than 25 days after the first yellow fever vaccination. These receptors came from a man aged 18 to 29 who received the YFV17D yellow fever vaccine.

The V and J genes are TRBV27 and TRBJ2-2; 7 bases are shared with TRBD1. There are 15 residues in the CDR3. In germline, CDR1 is MNHEY, CDR2 SMNVEV (reference sequence). Trimming at V came to 6 bases and at J to 1 base, leaving 5 bases not matched to a gene. CDR3 sequence: CASSLGQWNTGELFF. CDR3 coding DNA: TGTGCCAGCAGCCTGGGACAGTGGAACACCGGGGAGCTGTTTTTT.

The rearrangement links TRBV6-2 or TRBV6-3 to TRBJ2-7, with 8 bases lining up with TRBD2. Germline lookup yields CDR1 MNHEY and CDR2 SVGEGT. J lost 5 bases, V lost 4 bases, and 7 bases had no gene match. The CDR3 is made up of 14 amino acids. DNA of the CDR3: TGTGCCAGCAGTTGGCGGGGGGACCTCGACGAGCAGTACTTC. As protein: CASSWRGDLDEQYF.

The rearrangement joins TRBV5-5 to TRBJ2-1, with 12 bases fitting TRBD2. V lost 3 bases to trimming and J lost 8 bases; unmatched junction nucleotides: 6. Germline V CDR1 and CDR2: SGHKS, YYEKEE (reference sequence). CDR3 length: 15 amino acids. The CDR3 is CASSWASGGAYEQFF. The CDR3 DNA sequence: TGTGCCAGCAGCTGGGCTAGCGGGGGGGCCTATGAGCAGTTCTTC.

J is TRBJ2-5 and V is TRBV12-3 or TRBV12-4; D remains unclear. The CDR3 contains 14 residues. V shed 6 bases and J shed 1 base, with 12 bases lying between them. In DNA form, the CDR3 reads TGTGCCAGCAGCTACGGCAGCAGCCAAGAGACCCAGTACTTC. This encodes CASSYGSSQETQYF.

The chain links TRBV6-2 or TRBV6-3 to TRBJ2-2; D is uncertain. Germline CDR1 reads MNHEY; CDR2 reads SVGEGT. V lost 1 base, J lost 1 base, and 7 bases lay in between. The CDR3 length is 15 residues. The CDR3 DNA is TGTGCCAGCAGTTACTATTCGGTGAACACCGGGGAGCTGTTTTTT. It encodes CASSYYSVNTGELFF.

This clonotype was counted a few times. The V gene is TRBV12-3 or TRBV12-4, the J gene TRBJ2-1; 10 bases are shared with TRBD2. With 3 bases clipped from V and 12 bases from J, the junction kept 11 bases outside the gene matches. The CDR3 contains 15 residues. DNA of the CDR3: TGTGCCAGCAGTTTCGTGGTAGCGGGGGGTTCTGGGCAGTTCTTC. This gives the protein CASSFVVAGGSGQFF.

This chain connects TRBV6-1 to TRBJ1-5, with 7 positions matching TRBD1. The CDR3 sequence is 16 residues long. The V segment lost 7 bases and the J segment 4 bases; nucleotides outside the gene matches: 13. Germline V gene data show CDR1 as MNHNS and CDR2 as SASEGT. CDR3 region: CASTPSYRGGNQPQHF. CDR3 nucleotides: TGTGCCAGCACCCCGTCTTACAGGGGTGGAAATCAGCCCCAGCATTTT.

This clonotype was picked up a small number of times. V usage is TRBV5-1 and J usage is TRBJ2-3; D might be TRBD1 or TRBD2, each matching 5 bases. Germline lookup yields CDR1 SGHRS and CDR2 YFSETQ. The CDR3 consists of 15 residues. With 0 bases removed from V and 2 bases from J, the gap between germline ends came to 10 bases. CDR3 residues: CASSLGGTNTDTQYF. The DNA for the CDR3 is TGCGCCAGCAGCTTGGGAGGGACGAACACAGATACGCAGTATTTT.